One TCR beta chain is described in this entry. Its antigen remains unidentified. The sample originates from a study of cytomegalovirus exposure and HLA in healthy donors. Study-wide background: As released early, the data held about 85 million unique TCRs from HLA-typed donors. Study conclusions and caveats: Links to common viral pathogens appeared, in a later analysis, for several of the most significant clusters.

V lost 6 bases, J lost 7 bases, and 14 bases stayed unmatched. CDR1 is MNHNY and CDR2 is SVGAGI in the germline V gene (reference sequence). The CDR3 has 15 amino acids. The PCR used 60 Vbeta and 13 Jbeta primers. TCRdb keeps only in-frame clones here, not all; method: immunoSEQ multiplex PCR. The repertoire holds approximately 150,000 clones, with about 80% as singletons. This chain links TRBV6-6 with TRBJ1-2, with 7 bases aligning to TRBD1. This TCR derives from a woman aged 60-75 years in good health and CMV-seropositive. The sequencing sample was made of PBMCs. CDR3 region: CASRHDKGGAFGYTF. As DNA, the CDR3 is TGTGCCAGCAGACACGATAAAGGGGGCGCCTTTGGCTACACCTTC.